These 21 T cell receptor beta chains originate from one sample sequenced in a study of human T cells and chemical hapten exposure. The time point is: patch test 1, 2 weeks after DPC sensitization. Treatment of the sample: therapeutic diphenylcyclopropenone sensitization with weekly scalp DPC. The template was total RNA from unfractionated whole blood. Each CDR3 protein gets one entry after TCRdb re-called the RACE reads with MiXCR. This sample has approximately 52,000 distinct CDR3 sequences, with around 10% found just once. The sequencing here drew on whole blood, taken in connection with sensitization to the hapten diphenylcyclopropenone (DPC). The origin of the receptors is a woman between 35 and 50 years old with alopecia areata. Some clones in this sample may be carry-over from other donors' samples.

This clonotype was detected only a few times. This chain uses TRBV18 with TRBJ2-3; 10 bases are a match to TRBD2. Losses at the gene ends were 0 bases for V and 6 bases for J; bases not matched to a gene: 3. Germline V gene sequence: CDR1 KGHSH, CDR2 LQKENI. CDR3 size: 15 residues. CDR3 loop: CASSPPGLAPDTQYF. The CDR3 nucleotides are TGTGCCAGCTCACCACCGGGACTAGCGCCCGATACGCAGTATTTT.

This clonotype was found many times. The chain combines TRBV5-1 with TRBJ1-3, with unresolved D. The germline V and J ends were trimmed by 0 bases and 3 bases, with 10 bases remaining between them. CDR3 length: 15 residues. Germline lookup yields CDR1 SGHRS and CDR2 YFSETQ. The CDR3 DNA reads TGCGCCAGCAGCTTGGGAACCGGTGGTGGAAACACCATATATTTT. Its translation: CASSLGTGGGNTIYF.

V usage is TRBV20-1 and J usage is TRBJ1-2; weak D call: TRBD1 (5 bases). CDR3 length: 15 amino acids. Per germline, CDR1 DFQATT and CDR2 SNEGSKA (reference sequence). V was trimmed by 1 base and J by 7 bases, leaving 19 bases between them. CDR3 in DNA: TGCAGTGCTAGAGTAACACTCGATGGGGGTCGTGGCTACACCTTC. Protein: CSARVTLDGGRGYTF.

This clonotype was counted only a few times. CDR3 in DNA: TGTGCCAGCAGTCCACCCGGACTAGCGGGGATATATTATGCCGGGGAGCTGTTTTTT. It specifies CASSPPGLAGIYYAGELFF. The chain has TRBV2 and TRBJ2-2; 12 nucleotides align to TRBD2. From germline, CDR1 is SNHLY and CDR2 FYNNEI. V trimming: 5 bases; J trimming: 6 bases; junction bases outside the gene matches: 16. The CDR3 is 19 residues long.

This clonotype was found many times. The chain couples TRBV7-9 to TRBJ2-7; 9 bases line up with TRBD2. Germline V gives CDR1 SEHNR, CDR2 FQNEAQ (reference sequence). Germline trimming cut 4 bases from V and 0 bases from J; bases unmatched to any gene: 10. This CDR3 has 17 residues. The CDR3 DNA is TGTGCCAGCAGCTCTACCTCTTTAGCGGGAGACTCCTACGAGCAGTACTTC. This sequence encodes CASSSTSLAGDSYEQYF.

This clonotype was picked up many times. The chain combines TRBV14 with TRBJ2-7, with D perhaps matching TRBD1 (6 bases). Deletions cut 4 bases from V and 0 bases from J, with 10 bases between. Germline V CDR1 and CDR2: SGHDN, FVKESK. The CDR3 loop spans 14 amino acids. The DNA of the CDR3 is TGTGCCAGCAGCCCTTACAGGGACTCCTACGAGCAGTACTTC. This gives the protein CASSPYRDSYEQYF. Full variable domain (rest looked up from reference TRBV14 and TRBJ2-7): EAGVTQFPSHSVIEKGQTVTLRCDPISGHDNLYWYRRVMGKEIKFLLHFVKESKQDESGMPNNRFLAERTGGTYSTLKVQPAELEDSGVYFCASSPYRDSYEQYFGPGTRLTVT.

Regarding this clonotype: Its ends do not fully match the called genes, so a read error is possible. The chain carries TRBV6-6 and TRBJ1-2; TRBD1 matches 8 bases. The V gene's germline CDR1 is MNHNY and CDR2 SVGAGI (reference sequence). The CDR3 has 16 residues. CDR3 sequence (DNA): TGTGCCAACAGTCCGCGGACAGGGAACTCTAACTATGGCTACACCTTC. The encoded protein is CANSPRTGNSNYGYTF.

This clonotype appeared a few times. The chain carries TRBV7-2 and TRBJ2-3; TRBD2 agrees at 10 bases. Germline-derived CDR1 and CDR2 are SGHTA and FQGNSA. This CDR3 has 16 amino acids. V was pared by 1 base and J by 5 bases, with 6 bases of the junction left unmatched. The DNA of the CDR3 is TGTGCCAGCAGCTTAGGGCCTAGCGGGGGTATAGATACGCAGTATTTT. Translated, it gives CASSLGPSGGIDTQYF.

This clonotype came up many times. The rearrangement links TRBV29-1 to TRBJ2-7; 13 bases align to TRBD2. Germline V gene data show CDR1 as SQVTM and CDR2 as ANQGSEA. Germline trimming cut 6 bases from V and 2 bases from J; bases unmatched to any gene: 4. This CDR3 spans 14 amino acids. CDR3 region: CSVHGTSGTYEQYF. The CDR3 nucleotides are TGCAGCGTCCATGGGACTAGCGGGACCTACGAGCAGTACTTC.

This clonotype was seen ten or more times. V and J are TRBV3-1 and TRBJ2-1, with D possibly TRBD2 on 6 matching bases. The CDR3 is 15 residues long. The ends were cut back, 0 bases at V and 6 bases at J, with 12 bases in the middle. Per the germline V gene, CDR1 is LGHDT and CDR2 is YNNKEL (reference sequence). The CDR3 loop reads CASSQDLVAVNEQFF. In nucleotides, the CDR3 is TGTGCCAGCAGCCAAGATCTGGTAGCGGTCAATGAGCAGTTCTTC.

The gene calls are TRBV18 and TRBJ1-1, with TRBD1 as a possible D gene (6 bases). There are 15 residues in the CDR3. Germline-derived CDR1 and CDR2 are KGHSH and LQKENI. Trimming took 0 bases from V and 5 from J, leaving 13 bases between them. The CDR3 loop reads CASSPPYRTVTEAFF. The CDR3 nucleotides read TGTGCCAGCTCACCACCGTATAGGACAGTGACTGAAGCTTTCTTT.

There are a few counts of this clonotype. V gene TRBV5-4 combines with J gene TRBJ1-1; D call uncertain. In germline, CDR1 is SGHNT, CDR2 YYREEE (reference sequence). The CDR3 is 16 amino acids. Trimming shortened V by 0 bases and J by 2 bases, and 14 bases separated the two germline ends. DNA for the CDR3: TGTGCCAGCAGCTTGGCCGTCGTGGCAGTTAACACTGAAGCTTTCTTT. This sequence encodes CASSLAVVAVNTEAFF.

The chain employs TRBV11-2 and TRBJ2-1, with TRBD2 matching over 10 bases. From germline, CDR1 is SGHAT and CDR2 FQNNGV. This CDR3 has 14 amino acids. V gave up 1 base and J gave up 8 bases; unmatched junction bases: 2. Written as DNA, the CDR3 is TGTGCCAGCAGCTTAGGGCTAGCGGGAGATGAGCAGTTCTTC. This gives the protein CASSLGLAGDEQFF. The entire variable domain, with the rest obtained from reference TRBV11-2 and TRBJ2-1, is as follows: EAGVAQSPRYKIIEKRQSVAFWCNPISGHATLYWYQQILGQGPKLLIQFQNNGVVDDSQLPKDRFSAERLKGVDSTLKIQPAKLEDSAVYLCASSLGLAGDEQFFGPGTRLTVL.

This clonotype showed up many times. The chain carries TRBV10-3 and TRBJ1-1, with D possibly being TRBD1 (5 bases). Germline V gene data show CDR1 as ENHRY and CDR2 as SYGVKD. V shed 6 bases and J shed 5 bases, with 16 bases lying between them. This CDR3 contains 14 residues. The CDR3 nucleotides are TGTGCCATCAGGGGGGGGAAGGATAGGACTGAAGCTTTCTTT. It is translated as CAIRGGKDRTEAFF.

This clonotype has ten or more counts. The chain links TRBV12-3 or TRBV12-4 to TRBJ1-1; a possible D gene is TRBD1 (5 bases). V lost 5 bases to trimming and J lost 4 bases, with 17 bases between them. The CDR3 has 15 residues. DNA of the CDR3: TGTGCCAGCAGTCTCGGGACCCGGGGGACCACTGAAGCTTTCTTT. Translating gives CASSLGTRGTTEAFF.

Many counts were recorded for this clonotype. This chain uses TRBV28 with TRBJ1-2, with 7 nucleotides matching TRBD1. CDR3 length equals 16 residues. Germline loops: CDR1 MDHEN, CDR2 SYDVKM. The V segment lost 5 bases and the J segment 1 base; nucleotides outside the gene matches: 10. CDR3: CASSQISGTDNYGYTF. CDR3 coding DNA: TGTGCCAGCAGTCAAATTTCCGGGACAGATAACTATGGCTACACCTTC.

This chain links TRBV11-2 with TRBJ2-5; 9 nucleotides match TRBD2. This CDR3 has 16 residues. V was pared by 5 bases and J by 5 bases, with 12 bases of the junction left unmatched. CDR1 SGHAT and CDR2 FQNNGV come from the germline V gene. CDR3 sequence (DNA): TGTGCCAGCAGCACACTCCTGGGACTAGCAGGGGAGACCCAGTACTTC. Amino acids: CASSTLLGLAGETQYF.

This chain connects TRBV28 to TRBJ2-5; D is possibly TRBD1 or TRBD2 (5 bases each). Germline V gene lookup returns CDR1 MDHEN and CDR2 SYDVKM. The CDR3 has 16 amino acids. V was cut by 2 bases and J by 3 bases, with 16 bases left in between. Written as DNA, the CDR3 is TGTGCCAGCAGTTTAAGGGGTGACGGGGTGGAAGAGACCCAGTACTTC. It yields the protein CASSLRGDGVEETQYF.

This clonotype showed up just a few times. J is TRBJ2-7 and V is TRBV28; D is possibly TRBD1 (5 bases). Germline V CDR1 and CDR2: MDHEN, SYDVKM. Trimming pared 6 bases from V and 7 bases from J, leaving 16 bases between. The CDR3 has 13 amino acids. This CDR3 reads CASRDSTYGEQYF. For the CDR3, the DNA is TGTGCCAGCAGAGACAGCACCTACGGGGAGCAGTACTTC. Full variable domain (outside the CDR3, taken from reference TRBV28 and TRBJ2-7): DVKVTQSSRYLVKRTGEKVFLECVQDMDHENMFWYRQDPGLGLRLIYFSYDVKMKEKGDIPEGYSVSREKKERFSLILESASTNQTSMYLCASRDSTYGEQYFGPGTRLTVT.

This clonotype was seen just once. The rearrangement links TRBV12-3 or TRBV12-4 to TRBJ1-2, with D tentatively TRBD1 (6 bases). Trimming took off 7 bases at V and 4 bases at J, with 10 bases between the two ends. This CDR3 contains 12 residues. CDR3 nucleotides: TGTGCCAGCAAAGCGGACAGCTATGGCTACACCTTC. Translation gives CASKADSYGYTF.

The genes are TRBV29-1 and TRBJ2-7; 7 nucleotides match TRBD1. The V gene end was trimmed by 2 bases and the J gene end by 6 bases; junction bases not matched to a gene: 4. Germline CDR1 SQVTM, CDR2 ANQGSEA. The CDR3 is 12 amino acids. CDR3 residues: CSVEQGVGEQYF. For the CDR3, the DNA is TGCAGCGTTGAACAGGGGGTGGGCGAGCAGTACTTC.